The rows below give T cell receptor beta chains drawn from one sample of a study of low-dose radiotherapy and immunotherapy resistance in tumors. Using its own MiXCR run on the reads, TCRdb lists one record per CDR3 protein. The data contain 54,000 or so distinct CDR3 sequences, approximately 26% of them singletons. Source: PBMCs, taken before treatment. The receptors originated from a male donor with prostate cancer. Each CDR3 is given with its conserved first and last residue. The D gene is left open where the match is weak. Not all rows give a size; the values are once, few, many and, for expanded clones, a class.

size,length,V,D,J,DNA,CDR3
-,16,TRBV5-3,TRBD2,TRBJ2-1,TGCGCCAGCAGCAGGATGAGCGGGAGCCCCTACAATGAGCAGTTCTTC,CASSRMSGSPYNEQFF
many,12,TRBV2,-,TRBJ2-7,TGTGCCAACCGAGAGGTCTCCCACGAGCAGTACTTC,CANREVSHEQYF
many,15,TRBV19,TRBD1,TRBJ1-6,TGTGCCAGTAGTCCTTTCCGGGACAGTAATTCACCCCTCCACTTT,CASSPFRDSNSPLHF
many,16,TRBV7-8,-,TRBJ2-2,TGTGCCAGCCGAGCTCTGAGGGGGGCGAACACCGGGGAGCTGTTTTTT,CASRALRGANTGELFF
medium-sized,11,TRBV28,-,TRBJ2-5,TGTGCCAGCAGTTTGCAAGAGACCCAGTACTTC,CASSLQETQYF
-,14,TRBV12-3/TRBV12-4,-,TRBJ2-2,-,CASSLPGTGELFFF
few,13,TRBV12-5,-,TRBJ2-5,TGTGCTAGTGGAGACAGCCCCCTGGAGACCCAGTACTTC,CASGDSPLETQYF
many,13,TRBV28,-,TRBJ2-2,TGTGCCAGCAGTTCAGGGGCGGGCGGGGAGCTGTTTTTT,CASSSGAGGELFF
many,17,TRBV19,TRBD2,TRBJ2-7,TGTGCCAGTAGTGTCTCCGGGACTAGCGGTTCCTCCTACGAGCAGTACTTC,CASSVSGTSGSSYEQYF
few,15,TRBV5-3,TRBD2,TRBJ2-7,TGTGCCAGCAGAACCCTTGCGGGGGGCGAAGACGAGCAGTACTTC,CASRTLAGGEDEQYF
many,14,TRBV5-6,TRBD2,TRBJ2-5,TGTGCCAGCCTCGGGGGGGGGGCAGGAGAGACCCAGTACTTC,CASLGGGAGETQYF
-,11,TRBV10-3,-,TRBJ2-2,TGTGCCATCAGTGTTGCCGGGGAGCTGTTTTTT,CAISVAGELFF
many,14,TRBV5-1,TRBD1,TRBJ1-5,TGCGCCAGCAGCCCGACAGGGCCAAATCAGCCCCAGCATTTT,CASSPTGPNQPQHF
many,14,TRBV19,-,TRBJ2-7,TGTGCCAGTACCACTGAGGGAACGGGAAGCGAGCAGTACTTC,CASTTEGTGSEQYF
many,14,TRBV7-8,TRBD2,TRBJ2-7,TGTGCCAGCAGCCCACTAGCGGGCTCCTACGAGCAGTACTTC,CASSPLAGSYEQYF
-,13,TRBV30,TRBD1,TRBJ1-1,TGTGCCTGGAGTGATCCCAGGGGGGCTGAAGCTTTCTTT,CAWSDPRGAEAFF
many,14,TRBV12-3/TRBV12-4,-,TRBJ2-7,TGTGCCAGCAGTATCCGCCCCAGGGTTGAGGAGCAGTACTTC,CASSIRPRVEEQYF
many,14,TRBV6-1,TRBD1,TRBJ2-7,TGTGCCAGCAGTCTAGGGACAGGTTCAAGGGAGCAGTACTTC,CASSLGTGSREQYF
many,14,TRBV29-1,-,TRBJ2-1,TGCAGCGTTGTACTACAGAGCTCCTACAATGAGCAGTTCTTC,CSVVLQSSYNEQFF
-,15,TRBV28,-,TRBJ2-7,TGTGCCAGCAGACCGTATACGGACGTGGAAAAGGAGCAGTACTTC,CASRPYTDVEKEQYF
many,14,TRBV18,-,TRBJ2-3,TGTGCCAGCTCACCTCCGGCCCCGGCAGATACGCAGTATTTT,CASSPPAPADTQYF
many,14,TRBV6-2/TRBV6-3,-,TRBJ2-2,TGTGCCAGCAACCTGGCGGGGAACACCGGGGAGCTGTTTTTT,CASNLAGNTGELFF
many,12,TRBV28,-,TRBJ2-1,TGTGCCAGCGTCACGGGATACAATGAGCAGTTCTTC,CASVTGYNEQFF
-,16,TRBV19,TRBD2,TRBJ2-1,TGTGCCAGTAGTATCTTCGCGGGGGAGGTGTACAATGAGCAGTTCTTC,CASSIFAGEVYNEQFF
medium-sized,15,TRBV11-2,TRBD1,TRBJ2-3,TGTGCCAGCAGCATCGGGACAGGGCCCATGGATACGCAGTATTTT,CASSIGTGPMDTQYF
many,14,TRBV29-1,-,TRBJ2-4,TGCAGCGTTGGGCTAAGCGGATCCAAAAACATTCAGTACTTC,CSVGLSGSKNIQYF
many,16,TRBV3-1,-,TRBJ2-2,TGTGCCAGCAGCGCAACAGGGAGGTGGTACACCGGGGAGCTGTTTTTT,CASSATGRWYTGELFF
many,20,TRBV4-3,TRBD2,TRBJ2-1,TGCGCCAGCAGCCAGGGGACTAGCGGGAGGGCCGAGAGCTCCTACAATGAGCAGTTCTTC,CASSQGTSGRAESSYNEQFF
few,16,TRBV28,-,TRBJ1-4,TGTGCCAGCAGTTTGGGGGCTCATCCGGATAATGAAAAACTGTTTTTT,CASSLGAHPDNEKLFF
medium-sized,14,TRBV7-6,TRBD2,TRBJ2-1,TGTGCCAGCAGCTTGAGCGGGACGGAGAATGAGCAGTTCTTC,CASSLSGTENEQFF
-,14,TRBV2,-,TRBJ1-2,TGTGCCAGCAGAATTGCGGACGGATCCTATGGCTACACCTTC,CASRIADGSYGYTF
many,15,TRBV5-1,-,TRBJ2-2,TGCGCCAGCAGCATAAACCTAAGCGGTACCGGGGAGCTGTTTTTT,CASSINLSGTGELFF
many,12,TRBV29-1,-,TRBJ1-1,TGCAGCGTTGTCCGGGACGGCACTGAAGCTTTCTTT,CSVVRDGTEAFF
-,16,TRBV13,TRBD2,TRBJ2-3,TGTGCCAGCAGCGGGGAACTAGCGGGACACACAGATACGCAGTATTTT,CASSGELAGHTDTQYF
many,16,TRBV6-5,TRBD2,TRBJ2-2,TGTGCCAGCAGCCGTGGGACTAGCCTGAACACCGGGGAGCTGTTTTTT,CASSRGTSLNTGELFF
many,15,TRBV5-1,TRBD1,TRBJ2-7,TGCGCCAGCAGCTCACAATTCAGGGGGCGGTACGAGCAGTACTTC,CASSSQFRGRYEQYF
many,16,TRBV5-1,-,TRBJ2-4,TGCGCCAGCAGCCCCCTCGTGGGGGGCCTTACGGGCATTCAGTACTTC,CASSPLVGGLTGIQYF
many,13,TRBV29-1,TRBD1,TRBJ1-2,TGCAGCGTTGAAGGGACAGGGGACTATGGCTACACCTTC,CSVEGTGDYGYTF
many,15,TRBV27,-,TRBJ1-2,TGTGCCAGCAGTTTATCGCCAGGGACAAACTATGGCTACACCTTC,CASSLSPGTNYGYTF
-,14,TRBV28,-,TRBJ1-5,TGTGCCACCCACTGGACAGTTAGCAATCAGCCCCAGCATTTT,CATHWTVSNQPQHF
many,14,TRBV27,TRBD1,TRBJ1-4,TGTGCCAGCAGTTGGACAGGGCTTAATGAAAAACTGTTTTTT,CASSWTGLNEKLFF
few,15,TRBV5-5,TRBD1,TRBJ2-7,TGTGCCAGCAGCTTGGTGGGACAGGGTTCGTACGAGCAGTACTTC,CASSLVGQGSYEQYF
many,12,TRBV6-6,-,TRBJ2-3,TGTGCCAGCAGTTTCCGCACAGATACGCAGTATTTT,CASSFRTDTQYF
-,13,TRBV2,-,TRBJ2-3,TGTGCCAGCGTCAGGGCCGCCACAGATACGCAGTATTTT,CASVRAATDTQYF